The 3 T cell receptor beta chains reported below all come from one sample, sequenced in a study of cytomegalovirus exposure and HLA in healthy donors. The PCR employed 60 Vbeta primers together with 13 Jbeta primers. Using immunoSEQ multiplex PCR, the repertoire was profiled, and TCRdb retains in-frame clones only, with some absent. This sample has about 170,000 clones, with about 88% found just once. The specimen was PBMCs. These receptors were collected from a young man in good health and CMV-seropositive.

This clone was seen only a few times. V usage is TRBV6-1 and J usage is TRBJ1-1; 11 bases map to TRBD1. The CDR3 is 12 residues long. Germline V gives CDR1 MNHNS, CDR2 SASEGT. Trimming removed 8 bases from V and 10 bases from J; junction bases left unmatched: 6. CDR3 sequence (DNA): TGTGCCAGCCCCGGGACAGGGGGAACAGCTTTCTTT. It translates to CASPGTGGTAFF.

The chain employs TRBV6-5 and TRBJ1-1; tentatively, D is TRBD1 (5 bases). Germline assignment: CDR1 MNHEY and CDR2 SVGAGI. With 6 bases removed from V and 4 bases from J, the gap between germline ends came to 12 bases. The CDR3 has 13 residues. The CDR3, as DNA: TGTGCCAGCAGCTACGGGGCGTCCACTGAAGCTTTCTTT. It specifies CASSYGASTEAFF.

A few counts support this clone. This sequence joins TRBV4-3 and TRBJ2-6; 7 positions agree with TRBD1. The CDR3 spans 16 residues. The germline CDR1 and CDR2 sequences are LGHNA and YSLEER. The V and J ends lost 0 bases and 2 bases, in that order; junction bases with no gene match: 1. The CDR3 DNA is TGCGCCAGCAGCCAAGAAGGGACAGCTGGGGCCAACGTCCTGACTTTC. Protein sequence: CASSQEGTAGANVLTF.